The present T cell receptor beta chain was sequenced within a study of shared clonotypes between healthy human individuals. Study-wide findings and caveats: Of the naive CD4 clonotypes, about 5% were shared across a few donors. It was the non-shared clonotypes that had lower generation probabilities than clonotypes shared by all four donors.

The assay used deep level. TCRdb keeps only in-frame clones here, not all; method: immunoSEQ multiplex PCR. This table holds some 2.4 million clones, 80% to 95% found once. Trimming stripped 3 bases from V and 2 bases from J, with 9 bases between. The CDR3 consists of 14 residues. Germline CDR1 reads MGHRA; CDR2 reads YSYEKL. As for this clone: Its cognate antigen is unknown.

The V call is TRBV4-1, the J call TRBJ2-3; D unresolved. The origin of this receptor is a man between 18 and 29 years old in good health. Some clones in this sample may be carry-over from other donors' samples. Source material: naive CD4+ T cells from PBMCs. Subset in this sample: CD45RA+ positively selected. The CDR3 here is CASSQSSPTDTQYF. The CDR3 bases are TGCGCCAGCAGCCAGAGCTCTCCCACAGATACGCAGTATTTT.